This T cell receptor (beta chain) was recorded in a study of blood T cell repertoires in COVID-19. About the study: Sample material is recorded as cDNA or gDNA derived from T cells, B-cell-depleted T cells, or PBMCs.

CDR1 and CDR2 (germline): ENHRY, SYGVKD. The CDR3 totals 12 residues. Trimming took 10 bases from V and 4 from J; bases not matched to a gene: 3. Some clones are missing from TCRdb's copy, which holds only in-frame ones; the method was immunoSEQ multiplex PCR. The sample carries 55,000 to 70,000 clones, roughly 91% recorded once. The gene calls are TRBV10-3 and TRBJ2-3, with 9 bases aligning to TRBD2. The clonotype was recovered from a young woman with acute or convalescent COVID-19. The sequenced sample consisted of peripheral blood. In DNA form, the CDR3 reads TGTGCCACAGGGACTAGCCCAGATACGCAGTATTTT. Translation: CATGTSPDTQYF.